This T cell receptor beta chain is from a study of cytomegalovirus exposure and HLA in healthy donors. Broader study findings: Confirmation was obtained in vitro that a few CMV-associated chains are specific for CMV antigens. According to a later analysis, TCR clusters from the first cohort tended to co-occur in the 120 or so validation repertoires. Researchers catalogued over 150 TCR beta chains as cytomegalovirus-associated.

Germline CDR1 and CDR2: SGDLS and YYNGEE. Between the trimmed V and J ends, which lost 5 bases and 9 bases, there was a span of 12 bases. CDR3 length equals 12 residues. Some clones are missing from TCRdb's copy, which holds only in-frame ones; the method was immunoSEQ multiplex PCR. This sample carries 150,000 to 200,000 clones, 70% to 90% of them seen once, and the ten largest clones take 2% to 2.5%. As concerns this clone: The antigen is unknown.

V is TRBV9 and J is TRBJ2-1, with TRBD1 as a possible D gene (6 bases). The sequenced sample consisted of PBMCs. The receptor's source is a man under 40 in good health and CMV-seropositive. CDR3 nucleotide sequence: TGTGCCAGCAGTCCACGCAGGGGTGAGCAGTTCTTC. Protein: CASSPRRGEQFF.